The source of this T cell receptor beta chain is a study of blood T cell repertoires in COVID-19. Study summary: Sites across the United States, Italy and Spain contributed samples from acute and convalescent COVID-19. In each case, the material was cDNA or gDNA derived from T cells, B-cell-depleted T cells, or PBMCs.

Study processing details: By means of reference gene primer amplification, nucleated cell counts were estimated. The data were produced by immunoSEQ multiplex PCR, yet TCRdb's version contains in-frame clones alone and is incomplete. D and trimming come from the DNA, and the V and J calls and clone size come from that table. The table has approximately 200,000 clones, around 87% seen once. The germline CDR1 and CDR2 sequences are MNHEY and SVGAGI. The CDR3 is 15 amino acids. Trimming left V 0 bases short and J 4 bases short, with 13 bases between. Sample: peripheral blood. V and J are TRBV6-5 and TRBJ2-7; D remains unclear. The sequence was collected from a man aged 55 to 69 who had recovered from COVID-19. CDR3 DNA: TGTGCCAGCAGTTACTCTGGCGGTTACGGGTACGAGCAGTACTTC. Protein sequence: CASSYSGGYGYEQYF.